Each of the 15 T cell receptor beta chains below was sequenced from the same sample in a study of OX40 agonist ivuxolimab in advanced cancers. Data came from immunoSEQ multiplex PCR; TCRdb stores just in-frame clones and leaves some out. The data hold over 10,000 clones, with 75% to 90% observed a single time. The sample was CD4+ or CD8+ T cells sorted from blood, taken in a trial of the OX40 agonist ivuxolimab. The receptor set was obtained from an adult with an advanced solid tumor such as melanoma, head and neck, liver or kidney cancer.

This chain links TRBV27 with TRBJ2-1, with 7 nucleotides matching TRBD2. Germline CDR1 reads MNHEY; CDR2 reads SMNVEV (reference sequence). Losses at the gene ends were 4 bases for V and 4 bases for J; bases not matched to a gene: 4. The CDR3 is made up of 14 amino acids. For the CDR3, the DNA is TGTGCCAGCAGTTGGGTGGGAGGGTACAATGAGCAGTTCTTC. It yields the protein CASSWVGGYNEQFF.

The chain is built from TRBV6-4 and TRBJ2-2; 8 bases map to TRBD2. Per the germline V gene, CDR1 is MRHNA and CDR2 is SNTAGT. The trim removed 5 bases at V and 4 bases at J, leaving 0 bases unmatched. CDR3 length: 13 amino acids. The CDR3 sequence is CASSSGGTGELFF. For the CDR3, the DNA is TGTGCCAGCAGTAGCGGGGGCACCGGGGAGCTGTTTTTT.

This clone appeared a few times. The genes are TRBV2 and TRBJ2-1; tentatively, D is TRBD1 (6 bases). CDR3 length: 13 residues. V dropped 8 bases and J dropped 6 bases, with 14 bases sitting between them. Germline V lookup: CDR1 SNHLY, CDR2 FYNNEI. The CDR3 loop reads CASEDSPVNEQFF. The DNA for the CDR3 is TGTGCCAGCGAGGACAGTCCAGTCAATGAGCAGTTCTTC.

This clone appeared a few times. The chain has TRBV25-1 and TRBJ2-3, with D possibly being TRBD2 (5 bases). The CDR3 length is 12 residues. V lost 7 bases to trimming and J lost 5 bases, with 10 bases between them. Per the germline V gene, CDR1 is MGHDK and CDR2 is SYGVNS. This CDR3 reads CASTEAGDTQYF. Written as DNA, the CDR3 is TGTGCCAGCACGGAGGCCGGAGATACGCAGTATTTT.

The CDR3 is CASAGGLGDYGYTF. The CDR3 nucleotides read TGCGCCAGCGCGGGGGGGTTGGGGGACTATGGCTACACCTTC. The J gene is TRBJ1-2, the V gene TRBV4-1; a possible D gene is TRBD1 (5 bases). V dropped 8 bases and J dropped 3 bases, with 16 bases sitting between them. Germline V gives CDR1 MGHRA, CDR2 YSYEKL. CDR3 length equals 14 residues.

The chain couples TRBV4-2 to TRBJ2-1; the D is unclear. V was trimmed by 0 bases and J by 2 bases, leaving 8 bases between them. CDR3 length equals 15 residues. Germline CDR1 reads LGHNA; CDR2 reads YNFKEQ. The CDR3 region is CASSQDGPAYNEQFF. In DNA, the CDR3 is TGTGCCAGCAGCCAAGACGGGCCTGCCTACAATGAGCAGTTCTTC.

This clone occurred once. CDR3 in DNA: TGCGCCAGCAGTGACACAGAAAATGAAAAACTGTTTTTT. This translates into CASSDTENEKLFF. The J gene is TRBJ1-4, the V gene TRBV10-1, with D uncertain. CDR3 length equals 13 residues. The germline CDR1 and CDR2 sequences are WNHNN and SYGVQD (reference sequence). V lost 3 bases and J 5 bases, leaving 7 bases between the germline ends.

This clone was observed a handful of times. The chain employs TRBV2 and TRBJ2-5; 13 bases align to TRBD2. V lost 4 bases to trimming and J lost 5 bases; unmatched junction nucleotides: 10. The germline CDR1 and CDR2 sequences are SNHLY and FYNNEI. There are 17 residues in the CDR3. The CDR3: CASSVSMTSGRSETQYF. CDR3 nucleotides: TGTGCCAGCAGTGTTTCGATGACTAGCGGGAGGAGTGAGACCCAGTACTTC.

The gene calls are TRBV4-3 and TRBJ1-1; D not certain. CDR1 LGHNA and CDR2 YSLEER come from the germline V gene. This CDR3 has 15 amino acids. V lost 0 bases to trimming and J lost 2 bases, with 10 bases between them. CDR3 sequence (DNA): TGCGCCAGCAGCCAAGAGTGGCAGATTAACACTGAAGCTTTCTTT. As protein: CASSQEWQINTEAFF.

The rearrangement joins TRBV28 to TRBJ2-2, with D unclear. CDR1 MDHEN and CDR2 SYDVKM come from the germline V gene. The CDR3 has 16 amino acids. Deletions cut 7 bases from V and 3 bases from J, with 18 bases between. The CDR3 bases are TGTGCCAGCACTTTCGTCACCGCCCCTGACACCGGGGAGCTGTTTTTT. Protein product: CASTFVTAPDTGELFF.

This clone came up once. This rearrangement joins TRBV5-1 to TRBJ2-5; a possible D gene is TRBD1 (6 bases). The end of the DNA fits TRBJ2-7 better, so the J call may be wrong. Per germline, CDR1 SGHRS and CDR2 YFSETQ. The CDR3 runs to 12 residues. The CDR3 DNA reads TGCGCCAGCAGCTCGGACAGCTACGAGCAGTACTTC. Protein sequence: CASSSDSYEQYF.

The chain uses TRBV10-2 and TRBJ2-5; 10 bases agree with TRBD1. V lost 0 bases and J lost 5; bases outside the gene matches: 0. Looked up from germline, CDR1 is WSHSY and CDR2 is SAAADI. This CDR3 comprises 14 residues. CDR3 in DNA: TGCGCCAGCAGTGAGTCGGGACAGGGGGAGACCCAGTACTTC. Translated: CASSESGQGETQYF.

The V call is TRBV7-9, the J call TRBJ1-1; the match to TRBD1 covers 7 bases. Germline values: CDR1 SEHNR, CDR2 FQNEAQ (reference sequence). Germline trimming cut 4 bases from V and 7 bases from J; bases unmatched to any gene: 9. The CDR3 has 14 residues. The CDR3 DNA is TGTGCCAGCAGCTCCACCGACAGGGTTGTTGAAGCTTTCTTT. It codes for CASSSTDRVVEAFF.

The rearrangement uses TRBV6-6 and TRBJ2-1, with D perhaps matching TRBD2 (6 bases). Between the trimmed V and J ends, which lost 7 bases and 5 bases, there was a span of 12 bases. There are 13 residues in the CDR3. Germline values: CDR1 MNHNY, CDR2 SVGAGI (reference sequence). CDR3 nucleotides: TGTGCCAGCACCCCGGGACTGCACAATGAGCAGTTCTTC. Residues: CASTPGLHNEQFF.

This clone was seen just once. CDR3 region: CSVELRRGPAGYTF. The CDR3, as DNA: TGCAGCGTTGAATTGCGGAGGGGGCCGGCTGGCTACACCTTC. The chain joins TRBV29-1 to TRBJ1-2; 7 bases fit TRBD1. Germline values: CDR1 SQVTM, CDR2 ANQGSEA. This CDR3 is built from 14 residues. Trimming removed 2 bases from V and 7 bases from J; junction bases left unmatched: 10. The whole variable domain, remainder taken from reference TRBV29-1 and TRBJ1-2, is SAVISQKPSRDICQRGTSLTIQCQVDSQVTMMFWYRQQPGQSLTLIATANQGSEATYESGFVIDKFPISRPNLTFSTLTVSNMSPEDSSIYLCSVELRRGPAGYTFGSGTRLTVV.